The 7 T cell receptor beta chains in this list originate from one sample, sequenced in a study of blood T cell repertoires in COVID-19. The assay was immunoSEQ multiplex PCR, and TCRdb's table has in-frame clones only and misses some. The table records about 240,000 clones, roughly 76% of them present only once. The sequenced material came from peripheral blood. The receptor set was obtained from a woman older than 75 with COVID-19, enrolled during active disease.

The V call is TRBV18, the J call TRBJ2-1, with TRBD2 matching 9 bases. J was trimmed by 5 bases and V by 4 bases; bases with no gene match: 6. CDR3 length: 15 residues. Germline CDR1 is KGHSH and CDR2 is LQKENI. The CDR3 protein is CASSQTSGFDNEQFF. The CDR3 coding sequence is TGTGCCAGCTCACAGACTAGCGGCTTTGACAATGAGCAGTTCTTC.

V gene TRBV6-4 combines with J gene TRBJ2-2; 8 bases are shared with TRBD1. V shed 6 bases and J 5 bases; nucleotides not matched to a gene: 5. Germline V gives CDR1 MRHNA, CDR2 SNTAGT. This CDR3 spans 14 amino acids. CDR3 amino acids: CASSEQGGTGELFF. CDR3 nucleotide sequence: TGTGCCAGCAGCGAACAGGGGGGTACCGGGGAGCTGTTTTTT.

In this sample, this clone turned up once. The chain is built from TRBV6-5 and TRBJ1-1, with D possibly TRBD1 on 5 matching bases. Germline V CDR1 and CDR2: MNHEY, SVGAGI. CDR3 length equals 14 residues. Between the trimmed V and J ends, which lost 6 bases and 2 bases, there was a span of 13 bases. CDR3 residues: CASSSTGSNTEAFF. Written as DNA, the CDR3 is TGTGCCAGCAGCTCTACAGGCTCTAACACTGAAGCTTTCTTT.

The rearrangement links TRBV4-1 to TRBJ1-5, with D maybe TRBD1 (5 bases). The CDR3 length is 15 residues. Per germline, CDR1 MGHRA and CDR2 YSYEKL. Trimming took off 1 base at V and 4 bases at J, with 11 bases between the two ends. CDR3 sequence reads: CASSQVAGNNQPQHF. In nucleotides, the CDR3 is TGCGCCAGCAGCCAAGTCGCAGGGAATAATCAGCCCCAGCATTTT.

This clone was counted a single time. This chain uses TRBV7-9 with TRBJ1-3; 9 bases agree with TRBD1. The V gene end was trimmed by 4 bases and the J gene end by 2 bases; junction bases not matched to a gene: 6. Germline lookup yields CDR1 SEHNR and CDR2 FQNEAQ (reference sequence). The CDR3 length is 16 residues. As DNA, the CDR3 is TGTGCCAGCAGCTGGGCGACAGGGGGAACTGGAAACACCATATATTTT. Translated: CASSWATGGTGNTIYF.

The chain carries TRBV6-5 and TRBJ2-1; 8 bases fit TRBD1. The V gene's germline CDR1 is MNHEY and CDR2 SVGAGI. Trimming took 7 bases from V and 4 from J; bases not matched to a gene: 6. The CDR3 is 14 residues long. The CDR3: CASTAQGEYNEQFF. CDR3 DNA sequence: TGTGCCAGCACCGCACAGGGGGAATACAATGAGCAGTTCTTC.

DNA of the CDR3: TGTGCCAGCAGTTACTCGGGGACAGAACAAGAGACCCAGTACTTC. It specifies CASSYSGTEQETQYF. J is TRBJ2-5 and V is TRBV6-5, with 7 bases identical to TRBD1. CDR3 length equals 15 residues. CDR1 is MNHEY, CDR2 SVGAGI, per germline. V shed 0 bases and J 2 bases; nucleotides not matched to a gene: 3.